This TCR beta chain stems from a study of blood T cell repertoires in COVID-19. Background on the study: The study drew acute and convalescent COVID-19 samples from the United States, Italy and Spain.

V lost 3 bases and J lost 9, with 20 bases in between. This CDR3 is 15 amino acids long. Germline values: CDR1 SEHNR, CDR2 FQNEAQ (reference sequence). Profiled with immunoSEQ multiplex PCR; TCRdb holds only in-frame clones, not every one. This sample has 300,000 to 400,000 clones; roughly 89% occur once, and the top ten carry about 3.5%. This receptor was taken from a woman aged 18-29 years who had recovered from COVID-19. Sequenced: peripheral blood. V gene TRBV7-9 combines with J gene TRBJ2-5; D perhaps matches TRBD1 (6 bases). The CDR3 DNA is TGTGCCAGCAGCTTCCGATTCGACAGGATGGGGGCCCAGTACTTC. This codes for CASSFRFDRMGAQYF.